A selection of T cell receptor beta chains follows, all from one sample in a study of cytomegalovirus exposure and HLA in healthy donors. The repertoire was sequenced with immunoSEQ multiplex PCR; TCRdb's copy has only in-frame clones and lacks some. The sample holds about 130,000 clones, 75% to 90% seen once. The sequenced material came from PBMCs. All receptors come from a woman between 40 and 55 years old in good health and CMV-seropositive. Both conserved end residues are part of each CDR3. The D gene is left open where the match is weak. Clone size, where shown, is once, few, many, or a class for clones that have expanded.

cdr3_nt: TGTGCCAGCAGTTATGAGGCTAGCGGGAGAAATGAGCAGTTCTTC; cdr3_aa: CASSYEASGRNEQFF; d_call: TRBD2; clone_size: -; j_call: TRBJ2-1; v_call: TRBV6-5; cdr3_length: 15
cdr3_nt: TGTGCCAGCAGCACGAGTCACCAAGAGACCCAGTACTTC; cdr3_aa: CASSTSHQETQYF; d_call: -; clone_size: -; j_call: TRBJ2-5; v_call: TRBV7-6; cdr3_length: 13
cdr3_nt: TGCGCCAGCAGCTTGGCCCAGGAGGCAGATACGCAGTATTTT; cdr3_aa: CASSLAQEADTQYF; d_call: -; clone_size: once; j_call: TRBJ2-3; v_call: TRBV5-1; cdr3_length: 14
cdr3_nt: TGTGCCAGCAGCCTAGGACGGCGGGGCGAGCAGTACTTC; cdr3_aa: CASSLGRRGEQYF; d_call: -; clone_size: -; j_call: TRBJ2-7; v_call: TRBV7-9; cdr3_length: 13
cdr3_nt: TGTGCCAGCAGTTACGTGGCGGGAACCTACGAGCAGTACTTC; cdr3_aa: CASSYVAGTYEQYF; d_call: -; clone_size: once; j_call: TRBJ2-7; v_call: TRBV6-5; cdr3_length: 14
cdr3_nt: TGTGCCAGCAGCGTAGCGGGACTAGCCCTCGGGGAGCAGTTCTTC; cdr3_aa: CASSVAGLALGEQFF; d_call: TRBD2; clone_size: -; j_call: TRBJ2-1; v_call: TRBV9; cdr3_length: 15
cdr3_nt: TGTGCCAGCAGTCGTACAGACAATCAGCCCCAGCATTTT; cdr3_aa: CASSRTDNQPQHF; d_call: -; clone_size: -; j_call: TRBJ1-5; v_call: TRBV7-2; cdr3_length: 13
cdr3_nt: TGTGCCAGCAGTTACGAGGGATATAATTCACCCCTCCACTTT; cdr3_aa: CASSYEGYNSPLHF; d_call: -; clone_size: -; j_call: TRBJ1-6; v_call: TRBV27; cdr3_length: 14
cdr3_nt: TGTGCCAGCAGTGCGGAAGGGGATGAAAAACTGTTTTTT; cdr3_aa: CASSAEGDEKLFF; d_call: -; clone_size: -; j_call: TRBJ1-4; v_call: TRBV2; cdr3_length: 13
cdr3_nt: TGCGCCAGCAGCCAAGATCTTGCCGGGAGTCGGGCAGATACGCAGTATTTT; cdr3_aa: CASSQDLAGSRADTQYF; d_call: -; clone_size: -; j_call: TRBJ2-3; v_call: TRBV4-3; cdr3_length: 17
cdr3_nt: TGTGCCATCACCGGAGGACAGGGAAAGACCCAGTACTTC; cdr3_aa: CAITGGQGKTQYF; d_call: TRBD1; clone_size: -; j_call: TRBJ2-5; v_call: TRBV10-3; cdr3_length: 13
cdr3_nt: TGTGCCACCGCCCTATTACCGAACACTGAAGCTTTCTTT; cdr3_aa: CATALLPNTEAFF; d_call: -; clone_size: -; j_call: TRBJ1-1; v_call: TRBV6-6; cdr3_length: 13
cdr3_nt: TGCGCCAGCAGGTCCGGGACAGGGACCTCCTACGAGCAGTACTTC; cdr3_aa: CASRSGTGTSYEQYF; d_call: TRBD1; clone_size: -; j_call: TRBJ2-7; v_call: TRBV5-1; cdr3_length: 15
cdr3_nt: TGTGCCAGCAATCGGGACAGGGGGCCACTCTACAATGAGCAGTTCTTC; cdr3_aa: CASNRDRGPLYNEQFF; d_call: TRBD1; clone_size: -; j_call: TRBJ2-1; v_call: TRBV2; cdr3_length: 16
cdr3_nt: TGTGCCAGCAGTTCAACAGGGGGCACCTACAATGAGCAGTTCTTC; cdr3_aa: CASSSTGGTYNEQFF; d_call: TRBD1; clone_size: -; j_call: TRBJ2-1; v_call: TRBV28; cdr3_length: 15
cdr3_nt: TGTGCCAGCAGCTTTGTCGTGCCTAATAACAATGAGCAGTTCTTC; cdr3_aa: CASSFVVPNNNEQFF; d_call: -; clone_size: few; j_call: TRBJ2-1; v_call: TRBV7-8; cdr3_length: 15
cdr3_nt: TGTGCCAGCAGTCGGACAGGGGGCGAGGAGACCCAGTACTTC; cdr3_aa: CASSRTGGEETQYF; d_call: TRBD1; clone_size: once; j_call: TRBJ2-5; v_call: TRBV6-5; cdr3_length: 14
cdr3_nt: TGTGCCAGCAGCTTAGACGGGGTCGGCACAGATACGCAGTATTTT; cdr3_aa: CASSLDGVGTDTQYF; d_call: -; clone_size: -; j_call: TRBJ2-3; v_call: TRBV7-2; cdr3_length: 15
cdr3_nt: TGTGCCAGCAGCTTAGCGCAGGGCCAGACTGAGCAGTTCTTC; cdr3_aa: CASSLAQGQTEQFF; d_call: -; clone_size: -; j_call: TRBJ2-1; v_call: TRBV7-6; cdr3_length: 14
cdr3_nt: TGTGCCAGCAGAAACGGACAGGGAGAGACCCAGTACTTC; cdr3_aa: CASRNGQGETQYF; d_call: TRBD1; clone_size: -; j_call: TRBJ2-5; v_call: TRBV4-2; cdr3_length: 13
cdr3_nt: TGTGCCAGCAGCTCTTGGACAGGGGCCAACAATCAGCCCCAGCATTTT; cdr3_aa: CASSSWTGANNQPQHF; d_call: TRBD1; clone_size: few; j_call: TRBJ1-5; v_call: TRBV4-2; cdr3_length: 16
cdr3_nt: TGTGCCAGCAGTGAATGGGGGACAGGGGACGGCTACACCTTC; cdr3_aa: CASSEWGTGDGYTF; d_call: TRBD1; clone_size: -; j_call: TRBJ1-2; v_call: TRBV25-1; cdr3_length: 14
cdr3_nt: TGTGCCAGTATGACAGGGAACACTGAAGCTTTCTTT; cdr3_aa: CASMTGNTEAFF; d_call: -; clone_size: -; j_call: TRBJ1-1; v_call: TRBV19; cdr3_length: 12
cdr3_nt: TGTGCCAGCAGCCATCCGACAGCCCGAAACACCATATATTTT; cdr3_aa: CASSHPTARNTIYF; d_call: -; clone_size: -; j_call: TRBJ1-3; v_call: TRBV9; cdr3_length: 14
cdr3_nt: TGTGCCAGCGGCACGGGACAGGGCTTATCTGGGGCCAACGTCCTGACTTTC; cdr3_aa: CASGTGQGLSGANVLTF; d_call: TRBD1; clone_size: few; j_call: TRBJ2-6; v_call: TRBV5-6; cdr3_length: 17
cdr3_nt: TGTGCCAGCAGTTCCTTCGGACAGGGCAGGAATGAAAAACTGTTTTTT; cdr3_aa: CASSSFGQGRNEKLFF; d_call: TRBD1; clone_size: -; j_call: TRBJ1-4; v_call: TRBV27; cdr3_length: 16
cdr3_nt: TGTGCCAGCAGCTTGGATACTAGCGGGGGCACAGATACGCAGTATTTT; cdr3_aa: CASSLDTSGGTDTQYF; d_call: TRBD2; clone_size: -; j_call: TRBJ2-3; v_call: TRBV5-6; cdr3_length: 16
cdr3_nt: TGTGCCAGCGAACAGGGGGCGCTCACCGGGGAGCTGTTTTTT; cdr3_aa: CASEQGALTGELFF; d_call: TRBD1; clone_size: -; j_call: TRBJ2-2; v_call: TRBV28; cdr3_length: 14
cdr3_nt: TGTGCCAGCAGCCAGCAGGAGGACACTGAAGCTTTCTTT; cdr3_aa: CASSQQEDTEAFF; d_call: -; clone_size: -; j_call: TRBJ1-1; v_call: TRBV7-3; cdr3_length: 13
cdr3_nt: TGTGCCAGCAGCGTAGGGTCCAGTAGCAATCAGCCCCAGCATTTT; cdr3_aa: CASSVGSSSNQPQHF; d_call: -; clone_size: -; j_call: TRBJ1-5; v_call: TRBV9; cdr3_length: 15
cdr3_nt: TGTGCCAGCAGCCCTGGACAGGGAGAAGAGACCCAGTACTTC; cdr3_aa: CASSPGQGEETQYF; d_call: TRBD1; clone_size: -; j_call: TRBJ2-5; v_call: TRBV4-2; cdr3_length: 14
cdr3_nt: TGTGCCAGCAGTTTTCCGACAGCAACTAATGAAAAACTGTTTTTT; cdr3_aa: CASSFPTATNEKLFF; d_call: -; clone_size: -; j_call: TRBJ1-4; v_call: TRBV28; cdr3_length: 15
cdr3_nt: TGCAGCGTGGGGGCTGACTACGAGCAGTACTTC; cdr3_aa: CSVGADYEQYF; d_call: -; clone_size: many; j_call: TRBJ2-7; v_call: TRBV29-1; cdr3_length: 11
cdr3_nt: TGTGCCAGCAGTTTACGGTGGTCCTACGAGCAGTACTTC; cdr3_aa: CASSLRWSYEQYF; d_call: -; clone_size: few; j_call: TRBJ2-7; v_call: TRBV28; cdr3_length: 13
cdr3_nt: TGTGCTAGTGGTTTGGTACTTGGCTCTGGGGCCAACGTCCTGACTTTC; cdr3_aa: CASGLVLGSGANVLTF; d_call: -; clone_size: -; j_call: TRBJ2-6; v_call: TRBV12-5; cdr3_length: 16
cdr3_nt: TGTGCCAGTAGTATAGCTGGGGCGGGGGGGACGGAAGCTTTCTTT; cdr3_aa: CASSIAGAGGTEAFF; d_call: -; clone_size: -; j_call: TRBJ1-1; v_call: TRBV19; cdr3_length: 15
cdr3_nt: TGTGCCAGCATCGCAGACTATAGCGGGGTCACAGATACGCAGTATTTT; cdr3_aa: CASIADYSGVTDTQYF; d_call: TRBD2; clone_size: -; j_call: TRBJ2-3; v_call: TRBV6-6; cdr3_length: 16
cdr3_nt: TGCGCCAGCACACTAGCGGGGGGGCCTTATGAGCAGTTCTTC; cdr3_aa: CASTLAGGPYEQFF; d_call: TRBD2; clone_size: -; j_call: TRBJ2-1; v_call: TRBV5-1; cdr3_length: 14
cdr3_nt: TGTGCCAGCAGTGGACAGGTGCGCACTGAAGCTTTCTTT; cdr3_aa: CASSGQVRTEAFF; d_call: -; clone_size: -; j_call: TRBJ1-1; v_call: TRBV6-1; cdr3_length: 13
cdr3_nt: TGTGCCAGCAGCTTACTTTCGGGACAGCCGAACACCGGGGAGCTGTTTTTT; cdr3_aa: CASSLLSGQPNTGELFF; d_call: TRBD1; clone_size: medium-sized; j_call: TRBJ2-2; v_call: TRBV7-9; cdr3_length: 17
cdr3_nt: TGTGCCAGCAGCTCCCAGGGTATGAACACTGAAGCTTTCTTT; cdr3_aa: CASSSQGMNTEAFF; d_call: -; clone_size: -; j_call: TRBJ1-1; v_call: TRBV7-3; cdr3_length: 14
cdr3_nt: TGTGCCAGCAGACCCCGGGACGCGACAGGCGGCTACACCTTC; cdr3_aa: CASRPRDATGGYTF; d_call: -; clone_size: -; j_call: TRBJ1-2; v_call: TRBV9; cdr3_length: 14
cdr3_nt: TGCGCCAGCAGCCGACAGGGCACTGAAAACACCATATATTTT; cdr3_aa: CASSRQGTENTIYF; d_call: TRBD1; clone_size: few; j_call: TRBJ1-3; v_call: TRBV5-1; cdr3_length: 14
cdr3_nt: TGTGCCAGCAAACCGGGACAGCACTCCTACGAGCAGTACTTC; cdr3_aa: CASKPGQHSYEQYF; d_call: TRBD1; clone_size: few; j_call: TRBJ2-7; v_call: TRBV27; cdr3_length: 14
cdr3_nt: TGTGCCAGCAGTTTATCGACAGGGACCTACGAGCAGTACTTC; cdr3_aa: CASSLSTGTYEQYF; d_call: TRBD1; clone_size: -; j_call: TRBJ2-7; v_call: TRBV27; cdr3_length: 14
cdr3_nt: TGTGCCACCAGCGAGGAACTATATGGCTACACCTTC; cdr3_aa: CATSEELYGYTF; d_call: -; clone_size: -; j_call: TRBJ1-2; v_call: TRBV15; cdr3_length: 12
cdr3_nt: TGTGCCAGTAGTATCCGCGGAGGAGCTTTCTTT; cdr3_aa: CASSIRGGAFF; d_call: -; clone_size: few; j_call: TRBJ1-1; v_call: TRBV19; cdr3_length: 11
cdr3_nt: TGTGCCAGCACGGGCTCCTACAATGAGCAGTTCTTC; cdr3_aa: CASTGSYNEQFF; d_call: -; clone_size: -; j_call: TRBJ2-1; v_call: TRBV6-6; cdr3_length: 12
cdr3_nt: TGTGCCAGCAGTTTTGGCCCCCCGCAGGGTAGTGGCTACACCTTC; cdr3_aa: CASSFGPPQGSGYTF; d_call: -; clone_size: -; j_call: TRBJ1-2; v_call: TRBV27; cdr3_length: 15
cdr3_nt: TGTGCCAGTGGTCAGGGGTTCCATAGCAATCAGCCCCAGCATTTT; cdr3_aa: CASGQGFHSNQPQHF; d_call: -; clone_size: -; j_call: TRBJ1-5; v_call: TRBV19; cdr3_length: 15
cdr3_nt: TGCAGTGCACGGACAGGGACCTCCTACGAGCAGTACTTC; cdr3_aa: CSARTGTSYEQYF; d_call: TRBD1; clone_size: -; j_call: TRBJ2-7; v_call: TRBV29-1; cdr3_length: 13
cdr3_nt: TGTGCCAGCTCACCACCGTCCACTAGCGGGAGCATCGGTGAGCAGTTCTTC; cdr3_aa: CASSPPSTSGSIGEQFF; d_call: TRBD2; clone_size: -; j_call: TRBJ2-1; v_call: TRBV18; cdr3_length: 17
cdr3_nt: TGTGCCAGTAGTTCTTACCGGGTCTACAATCAGCCCCAGCATTTT; cdr3_aa: CASSSYRVYNQPQHF; d_call: -; clone_size: -; j_call: TRBJ1-5; v_call: TRBV19; cdr3_length: 15